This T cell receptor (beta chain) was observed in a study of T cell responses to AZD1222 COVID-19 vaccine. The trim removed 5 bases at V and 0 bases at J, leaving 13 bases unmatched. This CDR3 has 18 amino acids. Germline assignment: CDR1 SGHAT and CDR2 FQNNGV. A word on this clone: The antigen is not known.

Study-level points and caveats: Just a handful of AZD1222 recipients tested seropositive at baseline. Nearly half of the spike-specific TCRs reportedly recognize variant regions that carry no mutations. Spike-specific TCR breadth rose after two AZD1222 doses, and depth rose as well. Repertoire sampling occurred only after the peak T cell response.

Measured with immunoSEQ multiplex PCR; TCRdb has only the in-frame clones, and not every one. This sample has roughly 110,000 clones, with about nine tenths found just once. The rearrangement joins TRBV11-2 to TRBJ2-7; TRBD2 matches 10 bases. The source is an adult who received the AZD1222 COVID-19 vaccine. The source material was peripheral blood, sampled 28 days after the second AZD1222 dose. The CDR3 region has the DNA TGTGCCAGCAGCGTACGGCGGGGGACTAGCGCGAGCTCCTACGAGCAGTACTTC. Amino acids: CASSVRRGTSASSYEQYF.